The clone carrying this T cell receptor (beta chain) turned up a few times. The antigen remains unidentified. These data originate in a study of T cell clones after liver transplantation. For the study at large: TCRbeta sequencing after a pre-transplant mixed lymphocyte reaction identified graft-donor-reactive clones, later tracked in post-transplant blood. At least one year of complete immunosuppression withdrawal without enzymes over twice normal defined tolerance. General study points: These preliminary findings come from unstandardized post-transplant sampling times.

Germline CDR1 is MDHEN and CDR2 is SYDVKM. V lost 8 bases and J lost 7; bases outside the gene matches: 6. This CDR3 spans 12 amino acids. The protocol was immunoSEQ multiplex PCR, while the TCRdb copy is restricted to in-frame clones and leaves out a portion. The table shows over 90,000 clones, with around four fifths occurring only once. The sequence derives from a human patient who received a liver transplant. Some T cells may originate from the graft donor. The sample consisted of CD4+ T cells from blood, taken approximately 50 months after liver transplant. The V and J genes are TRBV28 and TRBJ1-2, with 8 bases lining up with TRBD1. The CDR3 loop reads CASVGQVFGYTF. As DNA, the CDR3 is TGTGCCAGCGTGGGACAGGTTTTTGGCTACACCTTC.